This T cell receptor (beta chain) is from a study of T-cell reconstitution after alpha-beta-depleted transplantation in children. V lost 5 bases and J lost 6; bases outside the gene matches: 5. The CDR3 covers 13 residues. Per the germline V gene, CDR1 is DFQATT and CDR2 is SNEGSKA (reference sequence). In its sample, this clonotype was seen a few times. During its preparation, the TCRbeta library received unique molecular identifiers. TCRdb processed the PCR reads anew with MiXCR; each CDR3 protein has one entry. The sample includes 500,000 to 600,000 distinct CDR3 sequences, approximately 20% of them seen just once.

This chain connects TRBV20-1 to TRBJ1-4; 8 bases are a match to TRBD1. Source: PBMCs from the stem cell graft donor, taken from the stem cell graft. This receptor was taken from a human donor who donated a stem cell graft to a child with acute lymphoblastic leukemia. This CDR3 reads CSAPGRGHEKLFF. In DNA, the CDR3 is TGCAGTGCTCCCGGCAGGGGGCATGAAAAACTGTTTTTT.